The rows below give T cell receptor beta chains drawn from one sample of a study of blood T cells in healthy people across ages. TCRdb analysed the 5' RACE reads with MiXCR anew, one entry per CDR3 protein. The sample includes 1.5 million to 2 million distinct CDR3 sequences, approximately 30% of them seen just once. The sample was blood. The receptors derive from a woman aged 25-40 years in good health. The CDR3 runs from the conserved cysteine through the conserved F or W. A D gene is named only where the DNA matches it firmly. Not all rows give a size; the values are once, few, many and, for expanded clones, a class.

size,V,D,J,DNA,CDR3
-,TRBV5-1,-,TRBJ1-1,TGCGCCAGCAAAATAAATGTCGACGGAAATGAAGCTTTCTTT,CASKINVDGNEAFF
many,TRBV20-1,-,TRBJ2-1,TGCAGTGCTTATAGGAGCGGTGAGCAGTTCTTC,CSAYRSGEQFF
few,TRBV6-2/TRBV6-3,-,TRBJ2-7,TGTGCCAGCAGCATCCGACGGGACGCCGAGCAGTACTTC,CASSIRRDAEQYF
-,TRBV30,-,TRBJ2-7,TGTGCCTGGAGTCACAGGGTTGAGTACGAGCAGTACTTC,CAWSHRVEYEQYF
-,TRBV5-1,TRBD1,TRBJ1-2,TGCGCCAGCAGCGAAACAGGGGAGTCTTACTATGGCTACACCTTC,CASSETGESYYGYTF
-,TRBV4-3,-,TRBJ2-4,TGCGCCAGCAGCAAAGATTCGGGGTCGGGGGCCAAAAACATTCAGTACTTC,CASSKDSGSGAKNIQYF
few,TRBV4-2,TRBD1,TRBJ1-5,TGTGCCAGCAGCCAGGCAGGACAGGGTCTTCAGCCCCAGCATTTT,CASSQAGQGLQPQHF
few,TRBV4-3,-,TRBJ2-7,TGCGCCAGCAGCCAAGATTTAGGACGGTTCTCCTACGAGCAGTACTTC,CASSQDLGRFSYEQYF
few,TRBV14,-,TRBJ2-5,TGTGCCAGCAGCCAAATCGGGGGAGTGGAGGAGACCCAGTACTTC,CASSQIGGVEETQYF
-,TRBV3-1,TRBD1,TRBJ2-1,TGTGCCCGCAGCCCGGGACAGGGATACAATGAGCAGTTCTTC,CARSPGQGYNEQFF
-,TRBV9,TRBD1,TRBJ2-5,TGTGCCAGCAGCACTGGATCCGGGACAGGGATGGAGACCCAGTACTTC,CASSTGSGTGMETQYF
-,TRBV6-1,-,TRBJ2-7,TGTGCCAGCAGTGTAGGCCCAGCGCCCTCCTACGAGCAGTACTTC,CASSVGPAPSYEQYF
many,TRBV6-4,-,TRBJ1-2,TGTGCCAGCAGCTCGGGGAACGGCTACACCTTC,CASSSGNGYTF